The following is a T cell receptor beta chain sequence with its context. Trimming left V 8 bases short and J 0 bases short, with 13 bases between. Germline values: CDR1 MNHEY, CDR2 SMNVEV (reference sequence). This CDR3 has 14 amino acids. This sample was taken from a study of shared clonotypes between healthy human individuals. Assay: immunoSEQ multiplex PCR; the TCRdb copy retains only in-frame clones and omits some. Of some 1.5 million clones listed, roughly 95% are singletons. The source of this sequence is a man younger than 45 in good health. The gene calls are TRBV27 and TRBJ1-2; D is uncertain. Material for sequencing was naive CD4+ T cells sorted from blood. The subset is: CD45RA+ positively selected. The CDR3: CASGGLAANYGYTF. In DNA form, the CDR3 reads TGTGCCAGCGGTGGGTTGGCAGCTAACTATGGCTACACCTTC.